The 17 T cell receptor beta chains in this list originate from one sample, sequenced in a study of immune cell composition in non-small cell lung cancer. Normal lung sampling was at least 3 cm from the tumour, as distant as possible. The assay was immunoSEQ multiplex PCR, and TCRdb's table has in-frame clones only and misses some. The data contain just under 6,000 clones, roughly nine tenths of them singletons. The specimen sequenced was non-adjacent lung tissue. The receptors were sampled from a human donor with non-small cell lung cancer.

J is TRBJ1-2 and V is TRBV29-1, with D hard to call. The CDR3 has 14 residues. Germline CDR1 and CDR2: SQVTM and ANQGSEA. V lost 5 bases to trimming and J lost 3 bases, with 16 bases between them. The CDR3 DNA reads as TGCAGCGTTTCCGAGAGCCCTGCGTACTATGGCTACACCTTC. Translated: CSVSESPAYYGYTF.

This sequence joins TRBV5-3 and TRBJ2-7; the match to TRBD2 covers 11 bases. TRBV5-3 belongs to the ORF category, with a function that is uncertain. Trimming at V came to 3 bases and at J to 4 bases, leaving 9 bases not matched to a gene. The length of the CDR3 is 16 residues. Here the CDR3 DNA reads TGTGCCAGAAGCTCGATTAGACTAGCGGGATGGTACGAGCAGTACTTC. Protein: CARSSIRLAGWYEQYF.

The V gene is TRBV19, the J gene TRBJ2-1; D uncertain. The CDR3 has 12 amino acids. Germline V gene lookup returns CDR1 LNHDA and CDR2 SQIVND (reference sequence). V was shortened by 3 bases and J by 7 bases, with 7 bases between the two germline ends. The CDR3 DNA sequence: TGTGCCAGTAGTATGACAAGAAATGAGCAGTTCTTC. Its protein product is CASSMTRNEQFF. Full variable domain (missing parts from reference TRBV19 and TRBJ2-1): DGGITQSPKYLFRKEGQNVTLSCEQNLNHDAMYWYRQDPGQGLRLIYYSQIVNDFQKGDIAEGYSVSREKKESFPLTVTSAQKNPTAFYLCASSMTRNEQFFGPGTRLTVL.

In its sample, this clone was seen a few times. This rearrangement joins TRBV9 to TRBJ2-2; 7 bases are shared with TRBD2. The ends lost 3 bases at V and 3 bases at J; junction bases unmatched: 5. CDR3 length equals 15 residues. Looked up from germline, CDR1 is SGDLS and CDR2 is YYNGEE. CDR3 sequence reads: CASSALGGYTGELFF. The CDR3 DNA reads as TGTGCCAGCAGCGCCCTGGGGGGGTACACCGGGGAGCTGTTTTTT.

The J gene is TRBJ2-7, the V gene TRBV4-1, with TRBD1 matching 7 bases. CDR3 size: 16 residues. The germline V gene encodes CDR1 MGHRA and CDR2 YSYEKL. V was clipped by 4 bases and J by 0 bases; unmatched bases: 9. Written as DNA, the CDR3 is TGCGCCAGCAGCCCTCAACCGGACAGGCGCTCCTACGAGCAGTACTTC. It codes for CASSPQPDRRSYEQYF.

J is TRBJ1-4 and V is TRBV5-1; D ambiguous. Germline V gene lookup returns CDR1 SGHRS and CDR2 YFSETQ. Between the trimmed V and J ends, which lost 0 bases and 0 bases, there was a span of 6 bases. CDR3 size: 15 residues. The CDR3 here is CASSLGHSTNEKLFF. The CDR3 nucleotides are TGCGCCAGCAGCTTGGGGCATTCAACTAATGAAAAACTGTTTTTT.

The chain employs TRBV29-1 and TRBJ2-2; D is uncertain. Germline CDR1 is SQVTM and CDR2 is ANQGSEA. This CDR3 comprises 15 residues. Trimming took off 6 bases at V and 1 base at J, with 15 bases between the two ends. CDR3 DNA: TGCAGCGTCCCCACCTCCACCGGGAACACCGGGGAGCTGTTTTTT. This gives the protein CSVPTSTGNTGELFF.

J is TRBJ2-3 and V is TRBV11-3, with D possibly TRBD2 on 6 matching bases. V lost 3 bases and J lost 5, with 15 bases in between. CDR3 length equals 15 residues. Germline V lookup: CDR1 SGHNT, CDR2 YENEEA. CDR3 bases: TGTGCCAGCAGCTTGAGTACCCGGACTAAAGATACGCAGTATTTT. Amino acid sequence: CASSLSTRTKDTQYF.

The J gene is TRBJ2-5, the V gene TRBV5-4; a possible D gene is TRBD2 (6 bases). Germline lookup yields CDR1 SGHNT and CDR2 YYREEE (reference sequence). This CDR3 has 14 residues. Trimming cost V 6 bases and J 8 bases, with 20 bases left between them. The CDR3 DNA sequence: TGTGCCAGCACCTCCGGAGGGGCTGAAGGAACCCAGTACTTC. Amino acid sequence: CASTSGGAEGTQYF.

V is TRBV12-5 and J is TRBJ1-1; 11 bases agree with TRBD1. J lost 8 bases, V lost 0 bases, and 14 bases had no gene match. This CDR3 region has 18 residues. From germline, CDR1 is LGHNT and CDR2 FRNRAP. The CDR3 nucleotides are TGTGCTAGTGGTTTGGTACTCGGGACAGGGGGTCTCGGCCAAGAAGCTTTCTTT. This sequence encodes CASGLVLGTGGLGQEAFF.

The V call is TRBV29-1, the J call TRBJ2-1; 15 nucleotides align to TRBD2. V shed 4 bases and J 2 bases; nucleotides not matched to a gene: 3. The germline gives CDR1 SQVTM, CDR2 ANQGSEA. The CDR3 runs to 16 residues. The CDR3 DNA is TGCAGCGTTGGGACTAGCGGGAGGGGTGCCTACAATGAGCAGTTCTTC. Protein: CSVGTSGRGAYNEQFF.

The chain carries TRBV2 and TRBJ2-7; TRBD2 aligns across 8 bases. CDR3 length equals 14 residues. V dropped 2 bases and J dropped 7; count of bases not matched to a gene: 7. Germline values: CDR1 SNHLY, CDR2 FYNNEI. CDR3 protein: CASSETGGPVEQYF. The CDR3 nucleotides read TGTGCCAGCAGTGAAACGGGAGGGCCGGTGGAGCAGTACTTC.

The chain is built from TRBV28 and TRBJ1-2, with TRBD1 identical over 9 bases. The germline CDR1 and CDR2 sequences are MDHEN and SYDVKM. The CDR3 runs to 14 residues. The V and J ends lost 8 bases and 3 bases, in that order; junction bases with no gene match: 7. CDR3 amino acids: CASSTGGNHYGYTF. Here the CDR3 DNA reads TGTGCCAGCTCAACAGGGGGCAATCACTATGGCTACACCTTC.

The chain uses TRBV30 and TRBJ1-5, with TRBD1 identical over 9 bases. The CDR3 runs to 17 residues. J was trimmed by 3 bases and V by 0 bases; bases with no gene match: 9. Germline V gives CDR1 GTSNPN, CDR2 SVGIG (reference sequence). For the CDR3, the DNA is TGTGCCTGGAGTGTCTCCGGGACAGGGTGGACCAATCAGCCCCAGCATTTT. Translating it yields CAWSVSGTGWTNQPQHF.

The rearrangement joins TRBV19 to TRBJ1-2; weak D call: TRBD1 (5 bases). The V and J ends lost 6 bases and 8 bases respectively, with 13 bases between them. The CDR3 is 12 amino acids. Germline CDR1 is LNHDA and CDR2 is SQIVND (reference sequence). The CDR3 DNA reads as TGTGCCAGTAGGTCAGGGATGGCCGGCTACACCTTC. Amino acids: CASRSGMAGYTF. Using reference TRBV19 and TRBJ1-2 for the parts outside the CDR3, the full variable domain is DGGITQSPKYLFRKEGQNVTLSCEQNLNHDAMYWYRQDPGQGLRLIYYSQIVNDFQKGDIAEGYSVSREKKESFPLTVTSAQKNPTAFYLCASRSGMAGYTFGSGTRLTVV.

V gene TRBV7-9 combines with J gene TRBJ1-4, with D possibly TRBD1 on 6 matching bases. V lost 4 bases to trimming and J lost 6 bases, with 15 bases between them. CDR1 is SEHNR and CDR2 is FQNEAQ in the germline V gene (reference sequence). This CDR3 is built from 15 residues. Here the CDR3 reads CASSYGRGADEKLFF. In DNA, the CDR3 is TGTGCCAGCAGCTACGGCAGGGGCGCGGATGAAAAACTGTTTTTT.

This chain joins TRBV5-1 and TRBJ2-1, with TRBD2 identical over 7 bases. This CDR3 comprises 15 residues. The V segment lost 2 bases and the J segment 4 bases; nucleotides outside the gene matches: 6. The germline V gene encodes CDR1 SGHRS and CDR2 YFSETQ. The CDR3 DNA follows: TGCGCCAGCAGCTTCGGGGGAGGGTCGTACAATGAGCAGTTCTTC. Translation gives CASSFGGGSYNEQFF.